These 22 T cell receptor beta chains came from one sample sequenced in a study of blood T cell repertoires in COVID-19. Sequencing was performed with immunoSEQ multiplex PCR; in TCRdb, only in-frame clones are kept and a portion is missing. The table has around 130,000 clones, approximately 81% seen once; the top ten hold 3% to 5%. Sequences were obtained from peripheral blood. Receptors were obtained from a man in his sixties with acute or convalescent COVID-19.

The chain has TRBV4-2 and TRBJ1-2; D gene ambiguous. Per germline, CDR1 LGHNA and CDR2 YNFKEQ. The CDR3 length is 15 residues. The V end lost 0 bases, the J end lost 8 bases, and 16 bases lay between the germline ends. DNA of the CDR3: TGTGCCAGCAGCCAAGATCTCGCGGGAAACCGCGGCTACACCTTC. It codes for CASSQDLAGNRGYTF.

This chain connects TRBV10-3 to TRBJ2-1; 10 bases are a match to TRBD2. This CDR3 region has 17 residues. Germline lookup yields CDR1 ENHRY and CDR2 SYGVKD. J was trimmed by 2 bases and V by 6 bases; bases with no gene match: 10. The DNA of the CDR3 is TGTGCCATCAGGGATCTAGCGGGAGCCGGACCCTACAATGAGCAGTTCTTC. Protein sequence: CAIRDLAGAGPYNEQFF.

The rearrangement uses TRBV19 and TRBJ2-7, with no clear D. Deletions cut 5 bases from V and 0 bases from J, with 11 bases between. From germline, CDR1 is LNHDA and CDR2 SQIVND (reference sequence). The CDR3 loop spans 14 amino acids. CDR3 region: CASSSGSGSYEQYF. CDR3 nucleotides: TGTGCCAGTAGTTCCGGGTCCGGCTCCTACGAGCAGTACTTC.

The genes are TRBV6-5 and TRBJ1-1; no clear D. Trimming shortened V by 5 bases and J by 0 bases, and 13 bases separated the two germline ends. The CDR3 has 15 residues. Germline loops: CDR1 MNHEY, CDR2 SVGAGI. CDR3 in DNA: TGTGCCAGCAGTCCCCCCCGGCGGCTGAACACTGAAGCTTTCTTT. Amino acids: CASSPPRRLNTEAFF.

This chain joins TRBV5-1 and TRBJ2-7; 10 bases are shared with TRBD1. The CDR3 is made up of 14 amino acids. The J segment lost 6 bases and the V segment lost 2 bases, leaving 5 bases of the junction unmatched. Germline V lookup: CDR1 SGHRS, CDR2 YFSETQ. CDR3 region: CASSLGQGGLEQYF. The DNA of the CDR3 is TGCGCCAGCAGCTTAGGACAGGGGGGCCTCGAGCAGTACTTC.

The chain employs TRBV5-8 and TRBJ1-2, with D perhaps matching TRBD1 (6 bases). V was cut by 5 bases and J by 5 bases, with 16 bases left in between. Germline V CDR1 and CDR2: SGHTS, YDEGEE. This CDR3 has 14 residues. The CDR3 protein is CASSLTGSTYGYTF. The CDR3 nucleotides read TGTGCCAGCAGTTTGACAGGCTCCACTTATGGCTACACCTTC. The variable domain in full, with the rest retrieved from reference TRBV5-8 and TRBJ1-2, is EAGVTQSPTHLIKTRGQQATLRCSPISGHTSVYWYQQALGLGLQFLLWYDEGEERNRGNFPPRFSGRQFPNYSSELNVNALELEDSALYLCASSLTGSTYGYTFGSGTRLTVV.

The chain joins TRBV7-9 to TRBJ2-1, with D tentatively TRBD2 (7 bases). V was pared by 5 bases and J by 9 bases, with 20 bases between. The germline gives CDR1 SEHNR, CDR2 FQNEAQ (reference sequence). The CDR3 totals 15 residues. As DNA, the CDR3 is TGTGCCAGCAGCACCGGGACTATAAACAGGGCTGAGCAGTTCTTC. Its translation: CASSTGTINRAEQFF.

CDR3 nucleotide sequence: TGTGCCAGCACCCCAGGGACAGGGGTGTACCAAGAGACCCAGTACTTC. Amino acids: CASTPGTGVYQETQYF. This chain connects TRBV28 to TRBJ2-5; 10 bases agree with TRBD1. Germline CDR1 MDHEN, CDR2 SYDVKM. CDR3 size: 16 residues. V shed 7 bases and J 0 bases; nucleotides not matched to a gene: 8.

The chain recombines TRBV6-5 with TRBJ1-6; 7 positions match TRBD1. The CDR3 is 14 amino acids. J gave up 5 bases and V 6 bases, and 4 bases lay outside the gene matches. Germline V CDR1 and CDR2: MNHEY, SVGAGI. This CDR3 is CASSSGGNNSPLHF. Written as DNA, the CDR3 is TGTGCCAGCAGCTCAGGGGGAAATAATTCACCCCTCCACTTT.

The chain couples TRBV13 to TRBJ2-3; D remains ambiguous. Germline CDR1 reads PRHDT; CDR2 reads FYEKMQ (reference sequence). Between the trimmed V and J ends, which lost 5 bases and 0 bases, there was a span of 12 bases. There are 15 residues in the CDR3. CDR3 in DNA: TGTGCCAGCAGCCCCCCACTACCTAGCACAGATACGCAGTATTTT. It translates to CASSPPLPSTDTQYF.

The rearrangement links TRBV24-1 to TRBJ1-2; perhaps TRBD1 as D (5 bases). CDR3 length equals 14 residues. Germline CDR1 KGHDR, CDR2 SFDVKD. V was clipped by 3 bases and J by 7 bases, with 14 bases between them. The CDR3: CATSDAPGYSGYTF. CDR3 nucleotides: TGTGCCACCAGTGATGCACCAGGGTACTCTGGCTACACCTTC.

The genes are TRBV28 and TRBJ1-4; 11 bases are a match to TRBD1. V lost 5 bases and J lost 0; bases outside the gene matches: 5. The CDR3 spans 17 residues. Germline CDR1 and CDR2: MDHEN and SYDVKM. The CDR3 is CASSGGQGVATNEKLFF. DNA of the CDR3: TGTGCCAGCAGTGGGGGACAGGGGGTTGCAACTAATGAAAAACTGTTTTTT. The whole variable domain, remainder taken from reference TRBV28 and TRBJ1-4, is DVKVTQSSRYLVKRTGEKVFLECVQDMDHENMFWYRQDPGLGLRLIYFSYDVKMKEKGDIPEGYSVSREKKERFSLILESASTNQTSMYLCASSGGQGVATNEKLFFGSGTQLSVL.

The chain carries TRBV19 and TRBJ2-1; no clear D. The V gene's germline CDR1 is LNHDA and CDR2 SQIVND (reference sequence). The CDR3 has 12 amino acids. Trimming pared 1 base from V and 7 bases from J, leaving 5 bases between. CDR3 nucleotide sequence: TGTGCCAGTAGTATAGGCGGTAATGAGCAGTTCTTC. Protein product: CASSIGGNEQFF.

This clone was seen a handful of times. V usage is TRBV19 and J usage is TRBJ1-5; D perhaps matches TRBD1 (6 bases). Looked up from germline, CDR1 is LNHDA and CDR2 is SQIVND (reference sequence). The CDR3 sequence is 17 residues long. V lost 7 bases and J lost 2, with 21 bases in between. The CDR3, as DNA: TGTGCCAGTATCCTCTCCGCGGGGGCTAGGGGCAATCAGCCCCAGCATTTT. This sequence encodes CASILSAGARGNQPQHF.

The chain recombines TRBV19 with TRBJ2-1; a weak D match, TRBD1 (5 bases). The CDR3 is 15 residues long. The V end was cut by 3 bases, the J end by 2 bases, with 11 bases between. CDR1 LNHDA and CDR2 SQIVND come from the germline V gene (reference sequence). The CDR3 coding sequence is TGTGCCAGTAGTATTCAGGGTAGCACCTACAATGAGCAGTTCTTC. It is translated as CASSIQGSTYNEQFF.

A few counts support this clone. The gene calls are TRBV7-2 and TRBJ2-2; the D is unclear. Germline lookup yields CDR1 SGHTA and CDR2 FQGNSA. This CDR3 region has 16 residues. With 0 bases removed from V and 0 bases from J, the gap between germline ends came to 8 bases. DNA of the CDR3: TGTGCCAGCAGCTTAGCGGTCGGTACGAACACCGGGGAGCTGTTTTTT. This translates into CASSLAVGTNTGELFF.

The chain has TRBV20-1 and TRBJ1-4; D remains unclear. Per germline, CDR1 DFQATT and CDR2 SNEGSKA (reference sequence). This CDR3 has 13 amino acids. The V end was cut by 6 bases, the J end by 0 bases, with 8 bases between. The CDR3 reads CSASLATNEKLFF. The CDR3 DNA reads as TGCAGTGCAAGTCTCGCAACTAATGAAAAACTGTTTTTT.

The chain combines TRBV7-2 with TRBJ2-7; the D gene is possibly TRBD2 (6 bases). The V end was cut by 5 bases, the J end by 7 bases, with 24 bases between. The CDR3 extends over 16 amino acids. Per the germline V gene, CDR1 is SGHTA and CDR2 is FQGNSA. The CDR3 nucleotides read TGTGCCAGCAGCCGGGGAGGAGCCGCTGAGTTGGGGGAGCAGTACTTC. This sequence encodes CASSRGGAAELGEQYF.

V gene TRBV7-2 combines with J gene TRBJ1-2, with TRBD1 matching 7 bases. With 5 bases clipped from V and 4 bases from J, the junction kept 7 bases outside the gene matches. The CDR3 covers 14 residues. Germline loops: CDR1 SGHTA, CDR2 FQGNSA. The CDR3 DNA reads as TGTGCCAGCAGCCCGACAGGGTTAGGCTATGGCTACACCTTC. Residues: CASSPTGLGYGYTF. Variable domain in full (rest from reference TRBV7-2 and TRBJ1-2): GAGVSQSPSNKVTEKGKDVELRCDPISGHTALYWYRQSLGQGLEFLIYFQGNSAPDKSGLPSDRFSAERTGGSVSTLTIQRTQQEDSAVYLCASSPTGLGYGYTFGSGTRLTVV.

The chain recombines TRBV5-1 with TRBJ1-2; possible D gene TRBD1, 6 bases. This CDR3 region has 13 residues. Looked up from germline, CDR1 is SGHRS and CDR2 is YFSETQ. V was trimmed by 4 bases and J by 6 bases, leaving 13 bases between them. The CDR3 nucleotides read TGCGCCAGCAGCACGGGGACATCAGATGGCTACACCTTC. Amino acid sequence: CASSTGTSDGYTF.

Here the CDR3 DNA reads TGTGCCAGCAGTTTAACGTCGGACACCATATATTTT. Protein sequence: CASSLTSDTIYF. The rearrangement joins TRBV12-3 or TRBV12-4 to TRBJ1-3; D remains unclear. The ends were cut back, 2 bases at V and 8 bases at J, with 7 bases in the middle. The CDR3 sequence is 12 residues long.

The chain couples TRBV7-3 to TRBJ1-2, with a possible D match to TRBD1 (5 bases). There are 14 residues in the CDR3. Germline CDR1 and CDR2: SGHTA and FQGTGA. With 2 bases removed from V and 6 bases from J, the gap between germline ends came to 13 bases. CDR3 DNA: TGTGCCAGCAGCTTAGCGGGGGGAGATGATGGCTACACCTTC. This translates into CASSLAGGDDGYTF.